A selection of T cell receptor beta chains follows, all from one sample in a study of blood T cell repertoires in COVID-19. Measured with immunoSEQ multiplex PCR; TCRdb has only the in-frame clones, and not every one. The table includes more than 120,000 clones, just under 90% detected once. Sequenced input: peripheral blood. The receptors here all came from a woman in her forties or fifties with active or convalescent COVID-19. Each CDR3 is given without its conserved first and last residue. D genes are given only for firm matches. Size tells how often a clone was seen (once, few, many) or the class of an expanded clone, and some rows leave it out.

d_gene: TRBD1
v_gene: TRBV11-1
j_gene: TRBJ1-1
abundance: -
CDR3aa: ASSLTGGDTEAF

d_gene: TRBD1
v_gene: TRBV6-6
j_gene: TRBJ2-2
abundance: many
CDR3aa: ASSYSGGINTGELF

d_gene: TRBD1
v_gene: TRBV15
j_gene: TRBJ2-7
abundance: -
CDR3aa: ATSRDRGPYEQY

d_gene: -
v_gene: TRBV14
j_gene: TRBJ2-2
abundance: -
CDR3aa: ASSQRRNTGELF

d_gene: -
v_gene: TRBV19
j_gene: TRBJ1-2
abundance: -
CDR3aa: ASSRDTFNYGYT

d_gene: -
v_gene: TRBV3-1/TRBV3-2
j_gene: TRBJ2-7
abundance: many
CDR3aa: ASSQTTGPYEQY

d_gene: TRBD1
v_gene: TRBV4-1
j_gene: TRBJ1-2
abundance: -
CDR3aa: ASSQDLGTGRGYT

d_gene: -
v_gene: TRBV2
j_gene: TRBJ2-7
abundance: once
CDR3aa: ASSEDSVSYEQY

d_gene: -
v_gene: TRBV29-1
j_gene: TRBJ2-1
abundance: -
CDR3aa: SVETGTGYNEQF

d_gene: -
v_gene: TRBV19
j_gene: TRBJ1-1
abundance: -
CDR3aa: ASSIGDTLNTEAF

d_gene: -
v_gene: TRBV6-5
j_gene: TRBJ1-3
abundance: -
CDR3aa: ASRRQGSGNTIY

d_gene: -
v_gene: TRBV5-6
j_gene: TRBJ1-2
abundance: -
CDR3aa: ASSPLQENYGYT

d_gene: -
v_gene: TRBV6-5
j_gene: TRBJ1-6
abundance: once
CDR3aa: ASSYGGADSPLH

d_gene: -
v_gene: TRBV7-6
j_gene: TRBJ1-2
abundance: -
CDR3aa: AGGKDYGYT

d_gene: -
v_gene: TRBV15
j_gene: TRBJ2-5
abundance: -
CDR3aa: ATSSPSDQETQY

d_gene: -
v_gene: TRBV5-4
j_gene: TRBJ2-7
abundance: -
CDR3aa: ASSLNGEPSYEQY

d_gene: TRBD1
v_gene: TRBV28
j_gene: TRBJ1-2
abundance: once
CDR3aa: ASSIGQASNYGYT

d_gene: TRBD1
v_gene: TRBV12-5
j_gene: TRBJ1-1
abundance: -
CDR3aa: ASGLAFSTGGITEAF

d_gene: TRBD2
v_gene: TRBV7-2
j_gene: TRBJ2-1
abundance: -
CDR3aa: ASSPEGTSGYNEQF

d_gene: -
v_gene: TRBV2
j_gene: TRBJ1-1
abundance: -
CDR3aa: AITDGNMNTEAF

d_gene: -
v_gene: TRBV28
j_gene: TRBJ1-2
abundance: -
CDR3aa: ASSPPRGYGYT

d_gene: -
v_gene: TRBV6-2/TRBV6-3
j_gene: TRBJ2-7
abundance: -
CDR3aa: ASSYERPDGTYEQY

d_gene: -
v_gene: TRBV6-5
j_gene: TRBJ2-5
abundance: few
CDR3aa: ASTLMGGSQY

d_gene: -
v_gene: TRBV27
j_gene: TRBJ1-1
abundance: -
CDR3aa: ASSLSGGVGTEAF